This TCR beta chain was found in a study of blood T cells in healthy people across ages. V was clipped by 6 bases and J by 4 bases; unmatched bases: 10. This CDR3 is built from 15 residues. Together with a sample-barcoded 5' primer, a J-beta primer mix was included in a second PCR lasting about 6 to 12 cycles. Template switching added a 12-random-nucleotide identifier to every cDNA molecule. TCRdb re-called the 5' RACE reads with MiXCR, one entry per CDR3 protein. The table has approximately 580,000 distinct CDR3 sequences, nearly 25% seen once. At least 6 million PBMCs were isolated per sample. Per individual sample, total RNA of at least 5.5 micrograms was extracted. These data also featured in a second study, about T cells of mothers and their children. That publication notes: A primer called M1S, used in the second PCR, added sample barcodes and 2-4 random nucleotides.

Material: blood. The rearrangement uses TRBV12-3 or TRBV12-4 and TRBJ1-2; 8 nucleotides align to TRBD1. The receptor's source is a boy younger than 18 in good health. The CDR3 loop reads CASRLSQGAVYGYTF. The DNA for the CDR3 is TGTGCCAGCAGGCTCTCGCAGGGGGCTGTCTATGGCTACACCTTC.